This passage covers 19 T cell receptor beta chains from one sample sequenced in a study of control samples from healthy donors and cancer patients. Produced via immunoSEQ multiplex PCR; TCRdb's table is partial and in-frame only. The profile shows roughly 47,000 clones, more than 75% of them singletons. Sequenced: PBMCs. The receptors come from a woman aged 60 to 75 with lung cancer.

This clone appeared once. The chain couples TRBV28 to TRBJ2-7; 8 bases match TRBD1. Trimming at V came to 6 bases and at J to 1 base, leaving 2 bases not matched to a gene. Per germline, CDR1 MDHEN and CDR2 SYDVKM. The CDR3 loop spans 13 amino acids. CDR3 bases: TGTGCCAGCAGGAGACAGGGGTCCTACGAGCAGTACTTC. Amino acid sequence: CASRRQGSYEQYF.

This chain connects TRBV2 to TRBJ2-7, with 14 bases identical to TRBD2. Unmatched junction bases numbered 7, after V lost 9 bases and J lost 6 bases. There are 14 residues in the CDR3. CDR1 is SNHLY and CDR2 is FYNNEI in the germline V gene. CDR3 sequence: CARGGGLAGGEQYF. The CDR3 DNA sequence: TGTGCCAGAGGGGGAGGACTAGCGGGAGGCGAGCAGTACTTC.

The chain carries TRBV11-3 and TRBJ2-7, with D perhaps TRBD2 (6 bases). Deletions cut 9 bases from V and 0 bases from J, with 15 bases between. The CDR3 runs 14 residues. Germline V lookup: CDR1 SGHNT, CDR2 YENEEA. The CDR3, as DNA: TGTGCCAGTCAGCCCGGGAGAGGCTCCTACGAGCAGTACTTC. Its translation: CASQPGRGSYEQYF. The full variable domain, its missing parts supplied by reference TRBV11-3 and TRBJ2-7, is EAGVVQSPRYKIIEKKQPVAFWCNPISGHNTLYWYLQNLGQGPELLIRYENEEAVDDSQLPKDRFSAERLKGVDSTLKIQPAELGDSAVYLCASQPGRGSYEQYFGPGTRLTVT.

This chain uses TRBV5-1 with TRBJ2-7; 7 positions match TRBD2. Germline CDR1 SGHRS, CDR2 YFSETQ. The CDR3 runs 16 residues. With 0 bases clipped from V and 5 bases from J, the junction kept 11 bases outside the gene matches. The CDR3 DNA reads TGCGCCAGCAGCTTGGGACTAGCCTCGAGGGAGGACGAGCAGTACTTC. The encoded protein is CASSLGLASREDEQYF.

The J gene is TRBJ1-1, the V gene TRBV5-5; D call uncertain. Looked up from germline, CDR1 is SGHKS and CDR2 is YYEKEE (reference sequence). Deletions cut 5 bases from V and 0 bases from J, with 8 bases between. There are 13 residues in the CDR3. The DNA of the CDR3 is TGTGCCAGCAGTTGGAGTTTGAACACTGAAGCTTTCTTT. Protein sequence: CASSWSLNTEAFF.

DNA of the CDR3: TGTGCCACCTCTGGAGGGGGCTATCAGCCCCAGCATTTT. Amino acid sequence: CATSGGGYQPQHF. The chain uses TRBV28 and TRBJ1-5; 7 nucleotides align to TRBD1. The ends lost 10 bases at V and 5 bases at J; junction bases unmatched: 8. The CDR3 runs 13 residues. Germline CDR1 MDHEN, CDR2 SYDVKM.

The V gene is TRBV7-3, the J gene TRBJ1-2; 7 nucleotides match TRBD1. V trimming: 8 bases; J trimming: 3 bases; junction bases outside the gene matches: 15. This CDR3 region has 16 residues. CDR1 and CDR2 (germline): SGHTA, FQGTGA. CDR3 sequence: CASQGGWDRLDYGYTF. DNA of the CDR3: TGTGCCAGCCAGGGCGGTTGGGACAGACTGGACTATGGCTACACCTTC.

The V and J genes are TRBV28 and TRBJ2-7, with 7 positions matching TRBD1. Germline V gene lookup returns CDR1 MDHEN and CDR2 SYDVKM. The V segment lost 3 bases and the J segment 0 bases; nucleotides outside the gene matches: 8. CDR3 length: 16 amino acids. The CDR3 DNA reads TGTGCCAGCAGTTTCGGGACAGAAAGCATCTCCTACGAGCAGTACTTC. Protein product: CASSFGTESISYEQYF.

The table lists this clone with a few counts. The chain couples TRBV6-5 to TRBJ2-7; D unclear. V shed 3 bases and J shed 6 bases, with 9 bases lying between them. CDR1 and CDR2 from the germline V gene are MNHEY and SVGAGI. The CDR3 runs 12 residues. This CDR3 is CASSYRRGEQYF. The DNA for the CDR3 is TGTGCCAGCAGTTATAGGAGAGGCGAGCAGTACTTC.

The chain carries TRBV28 and TRBJ1-1; D remains ambiguous. The germline V and J ends were trimmed by 5 bases and 4 bases, with 11 bases remaining between them. Germline values: CDR1 MDHEN, CDR2 SYDVKM. The CDR3 consists of 13 residues. The CDR3 nucleotides are TGTGCCAGCAGTCCCCGGGTAGTCACTGAAGCTTTCTTT. Its translation: CASSPRVVTEAFF.

The chain combines TRBV11-2 with TRBJ2-3, with D uncertain. CDR1 and CDR2 (germline): SGHAT, FQNNGV. CDR3 size: 13 residues. V shed 1 base and J shed 4 bases, with 6 bases lying between them. The CDR3 DNA follows: TGTGCCAGCAGCTTAGGGCTCCCAGATACGCAGTATTTT. This encodes CASSLGLPDTQYF.

V is TRBV5-1 and J is TRBJ2-1; D not resolved. The V gene's germline CDR1 is SGHRS and CDR2 YFSETQ. This CDR3 has 14 amino acids. V was clipped by 1 base and J by 6 bases, with 11 bases between them. Here the CDR3 DNA reads TGCGCCAGCAGCTTGCAACTTGCCTCCAATGAGCAGTTCTTC. Translated, it gives CASSLQLASNEQFF. The whole variable domain, filled in from reference TRBV5-1 and TRBJ2-1, reads KAGVTQTPRYLIKTRGQQVTLSCSPISGHRSVSWYQQTPGQGLQFLFEYFSETQRNKGNFPGRFSGRQFSNSRSEMNVSTLELGDSALYLCASSLQLASNEQFFGPGTRLTVL.

V and J are TRBV7-2 and TRBJ2-7; weak D call: TRBD1 (6 bases). Germline V gene data show CDR1 as SGHTA and CDR2 as FQGNSA. This CDR3 region has 17 residues. V was clipped by 5 bases and J by 1 base, with 21 bases between them. This CDR3 reads CASSALPGAVPSYEQYF. CDR3 DNA: TGTGCCAGCAGCGCACTTCCAGGGGCCGTCCCGTCCTACGAGCAGTACTTC.

The rearrangement links TRBV14 to TRBJ1-1; a weak D match, TRBD1 (6 bases). Trimming removed 5 bases at V and 4 bases at J, with 17 bases between. Germline V CDR1 and CDR2: SGHDN, FVKESK. The CDR3 is made up of 15 amino acids. The CDR3 reads CASSVQGVGFTEAFF. CDR3 in DNA: TGTGCCAGCAGCGTACAGGGTGTGGGTTTCACTGAAGCTTTCTTT.

The genes are TRBV6-2 or TRBV6-3 and TRBJ2-7; TRBD2 might be the D (5 bases). The CDR3 runs 13 residues. From germline, CDR1 is MNHEY and CDR2 SVGEGT. Trimming took off 0 bases at V and 6 bases at J, with 9 bases between the two ends. In DNA form, the CDR3 reads TGTGCCAGCAGTTACTCGACTGGGAGCGAGCAGTACTTC. This gives the protein CASSYSTGSEQYF.

The rearrangement links TRBV19 to TRBJ2-2; TRBD2 aligns across 9 bases. Unmatched junction bases numbered 4, after V lost 7 bases and J lost 1 base. The CDR3 length is 15 residues. CDR1 is LNHDA and CDR2 is SQIVND in the germline V gene (reference sequence). The CDR3: CASTRAGGNTGELFF. In DNA, the CDR3 is TGTGCCAGTACCCGAGCGGGAGGGAACACCGGGGAGCTGTTTTTT.

V and J are TRBV6-5 and TRBJ1-2; D call uncertain. Germline assignment: CDR1 MNHEY and CDR2 SVGAGI. Trimming took off 3 bases at V and 4 bases at J, with 9 bases between the two ends. This CDR3 comprises 13 residues. CDR3 amino acids: CASSYSQFYGYTF. In DNA, the CDR3 is TGTGCCAGCAGTTATTCCCAGTTCTATGGCTACACCTTC.

The gene calls are TRBV12-3 or TRBV12-4 and TRBJ1-1; D gene ambiguous. The CDR3 extends over 13 amino acids. Trimming left V 2 bases short and J 1 base short, with 5 bases between. The CDR3 bases are TGTGCCAGCAGTTTAAGGGCGAACACTGAAGCTTTCTTT. Protein product: CASSLRANTEAFF.

DNA of the CDR3: TGTGCCAGCAGCTCGGGCGGGGAGCTGTTTTTT. Residues: CASSSGGELFF. The V gene is TRBV5-4, the J gene TRBJ2-2; D gene unclear. Trimming pared 3 bases from V and 7 bases from J, leaving 4 bases between. The germline V gene has CDR1 SGHNT and CDR2 YYREEE (reference sequence). This CDR3 is 11 amino acids long.